This TCR beta chain originates from a study of control samples from healthy donors and cancer patients. Clones were sequenced by immunoSEQ multiplex PCR, and TCRdb holds only the in-frame ones, with some missing. The sample has 170,000 or so clones, 85% to 95% seen once. V lost 3 bases to trimming and J lost 6 bases; unmatched junction nucleotides: 7. The CDR3 sequence is 15 residues long. Germline V gene data show CDR1 as LGHDT and CDR2 as YNNKEL (reference sequence). The receptor's source is a young man in good health. The chain is built from TRBV3-1 (or the pseudogene TRBV3-2) and TRBJ2-1, with TRBD2 matching over 8 bases. The sequencing input was blood. The CDR3 DNA reads as TGTGCCAGCAGCCACCTCGGGGGGGCTTTCAATGAGCAGTTCTTC. Translating it yields CASSHLGGAFNEQFF.